This passage covers 9 T cell receptor beta chains from one sample sequenced in a study of shared clonotypes between healthy human individuals. Libraries were prepared by immunoSEQ multiplex PCR; TCRdb keeps only in-frame clonotypes and omits some of them. The sample holds some 2 million clones, 90% to 95% seen once. The source material was naive CD4+ T cells sorted from blood. As to subset: CD45RA+ positively selected. Every receptor here comes from a man younger than 35 in good health.

This clone turned up a few times. The sample carries other DNA sequences with the same CDR3. V usage is TRBV28 and J usage is TRBJ2-1; D is unresolved. V lost 4 bases, J lost 2 bases, and 0 bases lay in between. The CDR3 runs to 11 residues. The germline V gene encodes CDR1 MDHEN and CDR2 SYDVKM. The CDR3 loop is CASSSYNEQFF. The CDR3 bases are TGTGCCAGCAGTTCCTACAATGAGCAGTTCTTC.

The chain recombines TRBV9 with TRBJ2-3; 9 positions match TRBD2. The CDR3 contains 20 residues. The germline V gene encodes CDR1 SGDLS and CDR2 YYNGEE. The junction had 23 bases not matched to a gene; V was cut back by 3 bases and J by 6 bases. This CDR3 reads CASSARPPGGSGSPRDTQYF. The DNA for the CDR3 is TGTGCCAGCAGCGCTCGTCCCCCCGGCGGTAGCGGGAGTCCGCGTGATACGCAGTATTTT. Drawing the rest from reference TRBV9 and TRBJ2-3, the complete variable domain is DSGVTQTPKHLITATGQRVTLRCSPRSGDLSVYWYQQSLDQGLQFLIQYYNGEERAKGNILERFSAQQFPDLHSELNLSSLELGDSALYFCASSARPPGGSGSPRDTQYFGPGTRLTVL.

V is TRBV18 and J is TRBJ1-5; D might be TRBD1 (5 bases). Germline V gene sequence: CDR1 KGHSH, CDR2 LQKENI. Trimming left V 4 bases short and J 4 bases short, with 14 bases between. CDR3 length: 15 amino acids. CDR3 sequence: CASSRETVDNQPQHF. CDR3 nucleotides: TGTGCCAGCTCACGGGAGACAGTTGATAATCAGCCCCAGCATTTT.

The chain uses TRBV5-4 and TRBJ1-1, with TRBD1 identical over 8 bases. Germline-derived CDR1 and CDR2 are SGHNT and YYREEE (reference sequence). The CDR3 contains 15 residues. Germline trimming cut 2 bases from V and 2 bases from J; bases unmatched to any gene: 5. The CDR3 region is CASSLAGGKNTEAFF. DNA for the CDR3: TGTGCCAGCAGCTTAGCAGGGGGCAAAAACACTGAAGCTTTCTTT.

This chain links TRBV5-1 with TRBJ1-6, with TRBD1 as a possible D gene (5 bases). The V and J ends lost 5 bases and 10 bases respectively, with 13 bases between them. This CDR3 region has 13 residues. Germline CDR1 reads SGHRS; CDR2 reads YFSETQ. The CDR3 spells CASRGQGNSPLHF. The DNA of the CDR3 is TGCGCCAGCAGGGGGCAGGGTAACTCACCCCTCCACTTT.

The chain joins TRBV4-1 to TRBJ2-3, with TRBD1 matching 7 bases. The CDR3 extends over 16 amino acids. V trimming: 5 bases; J trimming: 3 bases; junction bases outside the gene matches: 11. CDR1 MGHRA and CDR2 YSYEKL come from the germline V gene. The CDR3 sequence is CASSAAGTVRTDTQYF. CDR3 nucleotides: TGCGCCAGCAGCGCGGCCGGGACAGTGAGAACAGATACGCAGTATTTT.

V usage is TRBV6-1 and J usage is TRBJ2-7; no reliable D call. The ends were cut back, 3 bases at V and 3 bases at J, with 12 bases in the middle. The CDR3 is 14 amino acids. Germline V CDR1 and CDR2: MNHNS, SASEGT. The CDR3 DNA follows: TGTGCCAGCAGTGAGGAGCGCGGTTTCTACGAGCAGTACTTC. Translating it yields CASSEERGFYEQYF.

The rearrangement uses TRBV11-3 and TRBJ2-3, with D perhaps TRBD2 (5 bases). The germline V gene encodes CDR1 SGHNT and CDR2 YENEEA. The germline V and J ends were trimmed by 2 bases and 2 bases, with 11 bases remaining between them. This CDR3 contains 15 residues. CDR3 sequence: CASSLNGETTDTQYF. The CDR3 DNA is TGTGCCAGCAGCTTAAACGGGGAAACCACAGATACGCAGTATTTT.

V is TRBV5-1 and J is TRBJ1-4; the D gene is possibly TRBD1 (5 bases). Germline CDR1 reads SGHRS; CDR2 reads YFSETQ. The CDR3 has 16 residues. Deletions cut 4 bases from V and 6 bases from J, with 19 bases between. CDR3 sequence reads: CASSLEKGAVDEKLFF. DNA for the CDR3: TGCGCCAGCAGCCTCGAAAAAGGGGCGGTTGATGAAAAACTGTTTTTT.